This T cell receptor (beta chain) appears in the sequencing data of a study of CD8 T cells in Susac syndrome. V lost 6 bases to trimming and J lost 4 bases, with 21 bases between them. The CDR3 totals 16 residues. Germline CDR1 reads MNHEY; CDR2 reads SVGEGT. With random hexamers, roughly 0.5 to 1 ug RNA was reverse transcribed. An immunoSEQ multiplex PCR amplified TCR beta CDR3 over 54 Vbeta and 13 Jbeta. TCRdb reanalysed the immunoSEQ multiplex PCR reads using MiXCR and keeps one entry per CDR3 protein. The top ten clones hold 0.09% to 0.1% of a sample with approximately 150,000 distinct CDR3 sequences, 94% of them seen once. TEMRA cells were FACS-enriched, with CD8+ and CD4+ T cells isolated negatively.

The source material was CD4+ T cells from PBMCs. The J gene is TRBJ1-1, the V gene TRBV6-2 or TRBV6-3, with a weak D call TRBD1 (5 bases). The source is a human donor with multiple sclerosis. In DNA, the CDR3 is TGTGCCAGCAGCCCTAGGCGGGGCCCTTGGGGCACTGAAGCTTTCTTT. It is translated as CASSPRRGPWGTEAFF.